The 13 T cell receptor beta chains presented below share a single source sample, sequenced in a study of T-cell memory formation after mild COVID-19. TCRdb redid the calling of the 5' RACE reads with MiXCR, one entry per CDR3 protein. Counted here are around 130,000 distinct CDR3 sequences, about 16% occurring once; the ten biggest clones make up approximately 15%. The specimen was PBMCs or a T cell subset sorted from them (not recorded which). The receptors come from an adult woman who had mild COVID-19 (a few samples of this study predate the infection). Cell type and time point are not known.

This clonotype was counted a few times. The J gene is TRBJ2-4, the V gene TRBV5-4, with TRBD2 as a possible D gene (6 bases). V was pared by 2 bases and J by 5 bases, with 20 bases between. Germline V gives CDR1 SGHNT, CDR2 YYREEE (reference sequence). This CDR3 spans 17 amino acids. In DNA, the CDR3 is TGTGCCAGCAGCTTCCTCGTGGGCGCGGGGAAGGAAAACATTCAGTACTTC. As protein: CASSFLVGAGKENIQYF.

CDR3 region: CSVGQPSYEQYF. As DNA, the CDR3 is TGCAGCGTGGGACAGCCCTCCTACGAGCAGTACTTC. The chain links TRBV29-1 to TRBJ2-7, with 7 bases lining up with TRBD1. The CDR3 consists of 12 residues. The trim removed 6 bases at V and 0 bases at J, leaving 2 bases unmatched. Germline CDR1 is SQVTM and CDR2 is ANQGSEA.

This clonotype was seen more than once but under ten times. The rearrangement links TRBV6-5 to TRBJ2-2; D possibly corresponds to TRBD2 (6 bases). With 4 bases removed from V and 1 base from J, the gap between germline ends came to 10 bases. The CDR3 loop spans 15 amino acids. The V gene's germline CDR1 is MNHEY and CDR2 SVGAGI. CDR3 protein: CASSLMGGNTGELFF. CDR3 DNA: TGTGCCAGCAGTTTAATGGGGGGGAACACCGGGGAGCTGTTTTTT.

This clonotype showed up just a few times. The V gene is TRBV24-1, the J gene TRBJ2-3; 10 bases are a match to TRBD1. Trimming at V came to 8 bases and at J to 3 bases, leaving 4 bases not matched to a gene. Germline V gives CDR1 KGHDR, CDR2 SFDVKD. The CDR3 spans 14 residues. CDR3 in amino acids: CATTRTGGTDTQYF. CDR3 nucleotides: TGTGCCACCACGAGGACAGGGGGGACAGATACGCAGTATTTT.

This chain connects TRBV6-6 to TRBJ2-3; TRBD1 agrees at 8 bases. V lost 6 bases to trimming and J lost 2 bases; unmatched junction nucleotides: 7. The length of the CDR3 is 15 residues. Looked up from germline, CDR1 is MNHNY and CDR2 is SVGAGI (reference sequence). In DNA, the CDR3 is TGTGCCAGCAGCCTGACAGGGGCTCCCACAGATACGCAGTATTTT. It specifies CASSLTGAPTDTQYF.

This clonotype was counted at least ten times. The CDR3 DNA follows: TGCAGTGCTACTAGCGGGACCTACGAGCAGTACTTC. This translates into CSATSGTYEQYF. The chain couples TRBV20-1 to TRBJ2-7; 9 positions match TRBD2. Per germline, CDR1 DFQATT and CDR2 SNEGSKA (reference sequence). The junction had 0 bases not matched to a gene; V was cut back by 4 bases and J by 2 bases. The CDR3 sequence is 12 residues long.

CDR3 nucleotides: TGTGCCAGCAGCTTCCCGGGAGCTAAAAACATTCAGTACTTC. Translation gives CASSFPGAKNIQYF. The gene calls are TRBV7-9 and TRBJ2-4, with D perhaps matching TRBD2 (6 bases). V was shortened by 3 bases and J by 4 bases, with 10 bases between the two germline ends. Germline V gives CDR1 SEHNR, CDR2 FQNEAQ (reference sequence). The CDR3 contains 14 residues.

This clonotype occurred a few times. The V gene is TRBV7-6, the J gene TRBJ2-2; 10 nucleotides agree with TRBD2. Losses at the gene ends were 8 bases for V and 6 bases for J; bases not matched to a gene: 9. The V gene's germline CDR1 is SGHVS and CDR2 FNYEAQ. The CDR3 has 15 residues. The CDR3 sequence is CASAQPSGGAGELFF. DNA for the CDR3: TGTGCCAGCGCCCAGCCCAGCGGGGGGGCCGGGGAGCTGTTTTTT.

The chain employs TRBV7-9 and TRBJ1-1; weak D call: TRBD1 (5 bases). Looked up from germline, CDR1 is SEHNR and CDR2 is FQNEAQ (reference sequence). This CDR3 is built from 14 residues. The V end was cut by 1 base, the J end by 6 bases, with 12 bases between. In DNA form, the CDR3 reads TGTGCCAGCAGCTTAGGGTTTGCAGGGTCTGAAGCTTTCTTT. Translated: CASSLGFAGSEAFF.

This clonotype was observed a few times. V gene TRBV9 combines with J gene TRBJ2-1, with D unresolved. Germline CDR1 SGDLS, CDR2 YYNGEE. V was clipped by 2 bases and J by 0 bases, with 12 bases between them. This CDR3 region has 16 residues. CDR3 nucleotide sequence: TGTGCCAGCAGCGTCCCTGGAGCCATCTCCTACAATGAGCAGTTCTTC. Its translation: CASSVPGAISYNEQFF.

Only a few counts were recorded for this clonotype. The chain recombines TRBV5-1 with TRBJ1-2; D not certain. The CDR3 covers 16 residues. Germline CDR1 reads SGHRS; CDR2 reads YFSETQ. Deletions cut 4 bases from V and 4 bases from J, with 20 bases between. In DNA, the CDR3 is TGCGCCAGCAGCACCGAACACAGAGGAATCAGCTATGGCTACACCTTC. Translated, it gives CASSTEHRGISYGYTF. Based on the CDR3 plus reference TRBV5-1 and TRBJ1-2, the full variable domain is KAGVTQTPRYLIKTRGQQVTLSCSPISGHRSVSWYQQTPGQGLQFLFEYFSETQRNKGNFPGRFSGRQFSNSRSEMNVSTLELGDSALYLCASSTEHRGISYGYTFGSGTRLTVV.

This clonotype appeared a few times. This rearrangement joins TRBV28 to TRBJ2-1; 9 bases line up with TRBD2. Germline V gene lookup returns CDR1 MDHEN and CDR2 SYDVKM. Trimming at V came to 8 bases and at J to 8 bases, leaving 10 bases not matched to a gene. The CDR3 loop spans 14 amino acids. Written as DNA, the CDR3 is TGTGCCAGCCGTGGTAGCGGGAGTGTCGATGAGCAGTTCTTC. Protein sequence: CASRGSGSVDEQFF.

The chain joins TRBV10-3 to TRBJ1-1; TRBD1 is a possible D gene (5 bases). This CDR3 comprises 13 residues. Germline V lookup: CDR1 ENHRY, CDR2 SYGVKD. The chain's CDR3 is CSTRVPGGTEAFF. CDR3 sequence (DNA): TGTTCTACCCGGGTCCCTGGGGGCACTGAAGCTTTCTTT.